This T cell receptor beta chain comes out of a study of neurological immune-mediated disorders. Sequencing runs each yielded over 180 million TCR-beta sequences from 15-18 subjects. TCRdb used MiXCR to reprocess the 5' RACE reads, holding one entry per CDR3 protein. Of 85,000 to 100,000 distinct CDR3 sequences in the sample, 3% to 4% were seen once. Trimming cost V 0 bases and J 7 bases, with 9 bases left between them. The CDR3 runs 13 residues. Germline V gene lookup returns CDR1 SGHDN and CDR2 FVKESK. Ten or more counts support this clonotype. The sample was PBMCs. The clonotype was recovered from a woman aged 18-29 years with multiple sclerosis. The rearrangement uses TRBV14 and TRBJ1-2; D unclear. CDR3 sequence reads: CASSQEWNSGYTF. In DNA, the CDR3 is TGTGCCAGCAGCCAAGAATGGAACAGTGGCTACACCTTC.